These 16 T cell receptor beta chains share one sample of origin, sequenced in a study of T cell changes during pregnancy in multiple sclerosis. The table came from immunoSEQ multiplex PCR; TCRdb's copy has only in-frame clones and leaves some out. The sample lists roughly 30,000 clones; over 75% were seen once. This sample comprised CD8+ T cells from peripheral blood mononuclear cells, obtained after pregnancy. The receptors here all came from a female donor with multiple sclerosis, enrolled in a pregnancy study.

This chain joins TRBV27 and TRBJ1-2; unclear D gene. Trimming took 6 bases from V and 8 from J, leaving 16 bases between them. Germline V gives CDR1 MNHEY, CDR2 SMNVEV (reference sequence). The CDR3 has 13 amino acids. CDR3 protein: CASRYPGLGGYTF. CDR3 nucleotides: TGTGCCAGCAGGTATCCCGGACTCGGAGGCTACACCTTC.

The chain carries TRBV19 and TRBJ1-5; D not resolved. Trimming removed 6 bases at V and 3 bases at J, with 9 bases between. The V gene's germline CDR1 is LNHDA and CDR2 SQIVND (reference sequence). This CDR3 has 13 residues. In nucleotides, the CDR3 is TGTGCCAGTAGGGGAGACTTCAATCAGCCCCAGCATTTT. Translated: CASRGDFNQPQHF.

For the CDR3, the DNA is TGTGCCAGCAGCTTAGTGGGGGGGGCATACAATGAGCAGTTCTTC. This encodes CASSLVGGAYNEQFF. The rearrangement uses TRBV11-2 and TRBJ2-1; D possibly corresponds to TRBD2 (7 bases). Looked up from germline, CDR1 is SGHAT and CDR2 is FQNNGV. The length of the CDR3 is 15 residues. Trimming shortened V by 1 base and J by 4 bases, and 11 bases separated the two germline ends.

This clone was detected only once. The rearrangement joins TRBV6-4 to TRBJ2-1; D not resolved. The CDR3 contains 13 residues. The germline V gene has CDR1 MRHNA and CDR2 SNTAGT. Trimming shortened V by 0 bases and J by 7 bases, and 7 bases separated the two germline ends. CDR3 amino acids: CASSDSAANEQFF. The CDR3 region has the DNA TGTGCCAGCAGTGACTCGGCGGCAAATGAGCAGTTCTTC.

The V call is TRBV6-5, the J call TRBJ1-2; maybe TRBD1 (5 bases). This CDR3 has 13 residues. The germline CDR1 and CDR2 sequences are MNHEY and SVGAGI. V lost 0 bases to trimming and J lost 6 bases, with 8 bases between them. This CDR3 is CASSYSPGHGYTF. The CDR3 DNA sequence: TGTGCCAGCAGTTACTCGCCAGGGCATGGCTACACCTTC.

The chain combines TRBV5-4 with TRBJ2-7; no clear D gene. CDR1 and CDR2 (germline): SGHNT, YYREEE (reference sequence). The CDR3 has 13 residues. V was shortened by 5 bases and J by 0 bases, with 9 bases between the two germline ends. CDR3 DNA: TGTGCCAGCAGGGGTTGGAGCTCCTACGAGCAGTACTTC. Translation: CASRGWSSYEQYF.

The chain links TRBV9 to TRBJ2-3, with 15 bases fitting TRBD2. CDR3 length equals 17 residues. V lost 4 bases, J lost 4 bases, and 7 bases stayed unmatched. The germline V gene encodes CDR1 SGDLS and CDR2 YYNGEE. The CDR3 is CASSLGTSGGRADTQYF. As DNA, the CDR3 is TGTGCCAGCAGCCTTGGGACTAGCGGGGGGCGGGCAGATACGCAGTATTTT.

The chain links TRBV6-1 to TRBJ2-5, with D tentatively TRBD2 (6 bases). Germline loops: CDR1 MNHNS, CDR2 SASEGT. The ends were cut back, 4 bases at V and 5 bases at J, with 17 bases in the middle. This CDR3 has 15 amino acids. The CDR3: CASSGPRGGGETQYF. The CDR3 DNA sequence: TGTGCCAGCAGTGGTCCAAGGGGCGGAGGGGAGACCCAGTACTTC.

The chain employs TRBV7-2 and TRBJ1-2; 7 positions match TRBD1. Germline-derived CDR1 and CDR2 are SGHTA and FQGNSA. Trimming at V came to 5 bases and at J to 4 bases, leaving 7 bases not matched to a gene. CDR3 length: 14 residues. The CDR3 loop is CASSIDRDGYGYTF. The CDR3 nucleotides read TGTGCCAGCAGCATCGACAGGGACGGCTATGGCTACACCTTC.

The rearrangement uses TRBV6-4 and TRBJ2-3; 10 bases fit TRBD2. From germline, CDR1 is MRHNA and CDR2 SNTAGT. The V gene end was trimmed by 5 bases and the J gene end by 3 bases; junction bases not matched to a gene: 5. The CDR3 sequence is 15 residues long. The CDR3 is CASSSSGGATDTQYF. Written as DNA, the CDR3 is TGTGCCAGCAGTTCGAGCGGGGGGGCAACAGATACGCAGTATTTT.

The chain is built from TRBV4-3 and TRBJ1-2; 7 bases match TRBD1. This CDR3 is built from 14 residues. Germline V CDR1 and CDR2: LGHNA, YSLEER. V shed 4 bases, J shed 4 bases, and the junction held 6 bases outside the gene matches. The CDR3, as DNA: TGCGCCAGCAGCCCATCCGCAGGGGGCTATGGCTACACCTTC. Amino acid sequence: CASSPSAGGYGYTF.

This sequence joins TRBV9 and TRBJ2-7; maybe TRBD2 (5 bases). Germline V gene lookup returns CDR1 SGDLS and CDR2 YYNGEE. The CDR3 spans 15 residues. Trimming cost V 0 bases and J 3 bases, with 13 bases left between them. CDR3 coding DNA: TGTGCCAGCAGCGTAGGTATGGGTGCGGGCTACGAGCAGTACTTC. Amino acids: CASSVGMGAGYEQYF.

The gene calls are TRBV28 and TRBJ2-1; D unresolved. Germline V lookup: CDR1 MDHEN, CDR2 SYDVKM. V was pared by 2 bases and J by 8 bases, with 16 bases between. The CDR3 covers 15 residues. In DNA form, the CDR3 reads TGTGCCAGCAGTTTAGAGACCGCCCTCCGGGATGAGCAGTTCTTC. It specifies CASSLETALRDEQFF.

This chain links TRBV19 with TRBJ1-5, with 8 bases identical to TRBD1. Germline CDR1 LNHDA, CDR2 SQIVND (reference sequence). V shed 6 bases and J 5 bases; nucleotides not matched to a gene: 15. CDR3 length equals 17 residues. The CDR3, as DNA: TGTGCCAGTAGGGCGGACAGGGAGTCGGCTTGGGATCAGCCCCAGCATTTT. Translated: CASRADRESAWDQPQHF.

The chain has TRBV27 and TRBJ2-5, with TRBD1 identical over 8 bases. CDR3 length: 15 residues. Germline CDR1 reads MNHEY; CDR2 reads SMNVEV (reference sequence). V lost 4 bases, J lost 5 bases, and 9 bases stayed unmatched. Here the CDR3 DNA reads TGTGCCAGCAGTTCCCTCGGGACAGGCCAGGAGACCCAGTACTTC. This codes for CASSSLGTGQETQYF.

V usage is TRBV19 and J usage is TRBJ1-1; D unclear. This CDR3 region has 13 residues. Germline CDR1 LNHDA, CDR2 SQIVND (reference sequence). The V end lost 5 bases, the J end lost 4 bases, and 11 bases lay between the germline ends. The chain's CDR3 is CASSPSGGTEAFF. The CDR3 bases are TGTGCCAGTAGTCCATCGGGAGGCACTGAAGCTTTCTTT.